This entry lists 26 T cell receptor beta chains sequenced from one sample in a study of T cells in Graves' hyperthyroidism and ophthalmopathy. RNA transcripts gave rise to amplified TCR beta CDR3 regions. During a first-round RT-PCR of the TCR CDR3, the HTBI primer set was used. Using its own MiXCR run on the multiplex PCR reads, TCRdb lists one record per CDR3 protein. This table has almost 600,000 distinct CDR3 sequences, more than 45% appearing once. The sequencing sample was made of peripheral blood or thyroid tissue (not recorded which). The receptor set was obtained from a woman aged 18-30 years with Graves' hyperthyroidism.

The rearrangement links TRBV29-1 to TRBJ2-1; D could derive from TRBD1 or TRBD2 (5 bases each). V was clipped by 4 bases and J by 7 bases, with 11 bases between them. The germline gives CDR1 SQVTM, CDR2 ANQGSEA. The CDR3 has 12 residues. CDR3 amino acids: CSVGGEVNEQFF. CDR3 coding DNA: TGCAGCGTTGGAGGGGAAGTAAATGAGCAGTTCTTC.

The chain uses TRBV2 and TRBJ2-5; perhaps TRBD1 as D (6 bases). V gave up 6 bases and J gave up 7 bases, with 21 bases separating them. The CDR3 has 15 residues. The germline V gene encodes CDR1 SNHLY and CDR2 FYNNEI. In DNA, the CDR3 is TGTGCCAGCAGACCACAGGGAGAGGGAAGTTGGACCCAGTACTTC. This codes for CASRPQGEGSWTQYF.

CDR3 bases: TGTGCCAGCAGTGACCTAGGGGGGGGGGAGACCCAGTACTTC. Translated, it gives CASSDLGGGETQYF. The chain has TRBV2 and TRBJ2-5; weak D call: TRBD2 (7 bases). Germline V gives CDR1 SNHLY, CDR2 FYNNEI. This CDR3 is 14 amino acids long. V was clipped by 3 bases and J by 5 bases, with 13 bases between them.

This sequence joins TRBV14 and TRBJ1-2; D is perhaps TRBD1 (5 bases). In germline, CDR1 is SGHDN, CDR2 FVKESK. CDR3 size: 15 residues. The V gene lost 0 bases and the J gene lost 7 bases, with 15 bases spanning the gap. CDR3 sequence reads: CASSQDWGNLPGYTF. The CDR3 DNA sequence: TGTGCCAGCAGCCAAGATTGGGGGAATCTGCCTGGCTACACCTTC. Full variable domain (rest looked up from reference TRBV14 and TRBJ1-2): EAGVTQFPSHSVIEKGQTVTLRCDPISGHDNLYWYRRVMGKEIKFLLHFVKESKQDESGMPNNRFLAERTGGTYSTLKVQPAELEDSGVYFCASSQDWGNLPGYTFGSGTRLTVV.

This clonotype was recorded a few times. The V and J genes are TRBV20-1 and TRBJ2-1; D assignment may be TRBD1 or TRBD2 (5 bases each). The V end was cut by 6 bases, the J end by 7 bases, with 10 bases between. From germline, CDR1 is DFQATT and CDR2 SNEGSKA (reference sequence). The CDR3 covers 11 residues. Written as DNA, the CDR3 is TGCAGTGCCGGGGACGTGAATGAGCAGTTCTTC. Protein: CSAGDVNEQFF.

This clonotype was picked up many times. This sequence joins TRBV9 and TRBJ1-2; TRBD1 might be the D (5 bases). The CDR3 covers 14 residues. V dropped 3 bases and J dropped 3 bases, with 12 bases sitting between them. Germline V CDR1 and CDR2: SGDLS, YYNGEE. CDR3 coding DNA: TGTGCCAGCAGCGGCGGGGCGAGAGACTATGGCTACACCTTC. This codes for CASSGGARDYGYTF. Based on the CDR3 plus reference TRBV9 and TRBJ1-2, the full variable domain is DSGVTQTPKHLITATGQRVTLRCSPRSGDLSVYWYQQSLDQGLQFLIQYYNGEERAKGNILERFSAQQFPDLHSELNLSSLELGDSALYFCASSGGARDYGYTFGSGTRLTVV.

This clonotype was recorded a few times. The chain links TRBV29-1 to TRBJ1-5, with 10 nucleotides matching TRBD1. This CDR3 contains 14 residues. In germline, CDR1 is SQVTM, CDR2 ANQGSEA. The J segment lost 7 bases and the V segment lost 4 bases, leaving 7 bases of the junction unmatched. The CDR3 reads CSVANGQGGQPQHF. As DNA, the CDR3 is TGCAGCGTTGCTAACGGACAGGGGGGGCAGCCCCAGCATTTT.

This clonotype was seen a few times. The rearrangement uses TRBV5-8 and TRBJ2-3; 10 bases agree with TRBD2. Germline V CDR1 and CDR2: SGHTS, YDEGEE. J gave up 10 bases and V 2 bases, and 10 bases lay outside the gene matches. The CDR3 covers 15 residues. CDR3 DNA: TGTGCCAGCAGCTTCTCGGCTAGCGGGAGCAGCGCGCAGTATTTT. It translates to CASSFSASGSSAQYF. The full variable domain, completed using reference TRBV5-8 and TRBJ2-3, is EAGVTQSPTHLIKTRGQQATLRCSPISGHTSVYWYQQALGLGLQFLLWYDEGEERNRGNFPPRFSGRQFPNYSSELNVNALELEDSALYLCASSFSASGSSAQYFGPGTRLTVL.

This clonotype was found many times. This rearrangement joins TRBV19 to TRBJ1-2, with TRBD1 matching 8 bases. The junction had 10 bases not matched to a gene; V was cut back by 5 bases and J by 11 bases. Germline V gene sequence: CDR1 LNHDA, CDR2 SQIVND (reference sequence). CDR3 size: 13 residues. The CDR3 loop is CASSSGDRSVYTF. CDR3 nucleotide sequence: TGTGCCAGTAGTTCGGGGGACAGGTCGGTGTACACCTTC. The whole variable domain, remainder taken from reference TRBV19 and TRBJ1-2, is DGGITQSPKYLFRKEGQNVTLSCEQNLNHDAMYWYRQDPGQGLRLIYYSQIVNDFQKGDIAEGYSVSREKKESFPLTVTSAQKNPTAFYLCASSSGDRSVYTFGSGTRLTVV.

The chain links TRBV24-1 to TRBJ2-2; D unresolved. This CDR3 has 11 amino acids. V lost 6 bases and J 7 bases, leaving 5 bases between the germline ends. Per germline, CDR1 KGHDR and CDR2 SFDVKD. CDR3 sequence: CATSPSGELFF. The CDR3 DNA is TGTGCCACCAGTCCTAGCGGGGAGCTGTTTTTT.

In its sample, this clonotype was seen a few times. This chain uses TRBV20-1 with TRBJ2-1; D is possibly TRBD1 or TRBD2 (5 bases each). V dropped 6 bases and J dropped 3 bases, with 9 bases sitting between them. CDR3 length: 12 amino acids. The germline gives CDR1 DFQATT, CDR2 SNEGSKA (reference sequence). As DNA, the CDR3 is TGCAGTGCCGAGGGGTTCTACAATGAGCAGTTCTTC. Its translation is CSAEGFYNEQFF.

On this clonotype itself: This could be a read error, since a much larger clone is one nucleotide away. Lacking the conserved final phenylalanine or tryptophan, this CDR3 likely reflects a read error. This sequence joins TRBV4-2 and TRBJ1-2, with D unresolved. This CDR3 spans 15 amino acids. The germline V gene has CDR1 LGHNA and CDR2 YNFKEQ. V was trimmed by 0 bases and J by 2 bases, leaving 10 bases between them. The CDR3 region has the DNA TGTGCCAGCAGCCAAGAGACGGTTATGAACTATGGCTACACCCTC. Residues: CASSQETVMNYGYTL.

This clonotype was seen at least ten times. The rearrangement uses TRBV19 and TRBJ1-5; no definite D call. The germline CDR1 and CDR2 sequences are LNHDA and SQIVND (reference sequence). The CDR3 is 16 residues long. V lost 3 bases and J 0 bases, leaving 12 bases between the germline ends. CDR3 bases: TGTGCCAGTAGTATTTTGAGGTTCCATAGCAATCAGCCCCAGCATTTT. This gives the protein CASSILRFHSNQPQHF.

The V gene is TRBV12-3 or TRBV12-4, the J gene TRBJ2-7; D not resolved. This CDR3 comprises 13 residues. Trimming left V 2 bases short and J 5 bases short, with 10 bases between. This chain's CDR3 is CASSLFRKDEQYF. CDR3 in DNA: TGTGCCAGCAGTTTATTTCGGAAGGACGAGCAGTACTTC.

A note on this clonotype: A much more abundant neighbour one base away suggests this may be a read error. This chain connects TRBV6-2 or TRBV6-3 to TRBJ1-5, with TRBD1 as a possible D gene (6 bases). Germline V lookup: CDR1 MNHEY, CDR2 SVGEGT. V was shortened by 5 bases and J by 3 bases, with 11 bases between the two germline ends. The CDR3 is made up of 14 amino acids. This chain's CDR3 is CASSHRVYNQPQHF. CDR3 DNA sequence: TGTGCCAGCAGTCACAGGGTTTACAATCAGCCCCAGCATTTT.

This clonotype was recorded at least ten times. The genes are TRBV7-9 and TRBJ2-7, with D possibly matching TRBD2 (6 bases). The CDR3 is 14 residues long. Trimming stripped 10 bases from V and 4 bases from J, with 20 bases between. Looked up from germline, CDR1 is SEHNR and CDR2 is FQNEAQ (reference sequence). The CDR3 spells CATQSLAETYEQYF. CDR3 in DNA: TGTGCCACCCAATCTTTAGCGGAAACTTACGAGCAGTACTTC.

The DNA for the CDR3 is TGCAGCGTTAGGCGTGGGGATGGGGAGACCCAGTACTTC. Translating it yields CSVRRGDGETQYF. J is TRBJ2-5 and V is TRBV29-1, with no clear D. CDR3 length: 13 amino acids. The V gene lost 5 bases and the J gene lost 5 bases, with 15 bases spanning the gap. CDR1 is SQVTM and CDR2 is ANQGSEA in the germline V gene.

The chain couples TRBV29-1 to TRBJ2-1; a possible D gene is TRBD1 (6 bases). CDR3 size: 15 residues. V was cut by 5 bases and J by 1 base, with 15 bases left in between. The germline CDR1 and CDR2 sequences are SQVTM and ANQGSEA. The CDR3: CSVTLDSHSYNEQFF. The CDR3 DNA follows: TGCAGCGTTACCCTGGACAGTCATTCCTACAATGAGCAGTTCTTC.

A word on this clonotype: At one end, the junction sequence differs from germline, possibly due to a read error. V is TRBV7-2 and J is TRBJ2-7; D is undetermined. CDR1 and CDR2 (germline): SGHTA, FQGNSA. The CDR3 runs 13 residues. CDR3 region: CASSQDGAAEQYF. The CDR3 DNA reads as TGCGCCAGCAGCCAAGACGGAGCTGCCGAGCAGTACTTC. The entire variable domain, with the rest obtained from reference TRBV7-2 and TRBJ2-7, is as follows: GAGVSQSPSNKVTEKGKDVELRCDPISGHTALYWYRQSLGQGLEFLIYFQGNSAPDKSGLPSDRFSAERTGGSVSTLTIQRTQQEDSAVYLCASSQDGAAEQYFGPGTRLTVT.

The V call is TRBV6-5, the J call TRBJ1-5; no clear D gene. The CDR3 runs 15 residues. CDR1 is MNHEY and CDR2 is SVGAGI in the germline V gene. V was clipped by 0 bases and J by 6 bases, with 12 bases between them. As DNA, the CDR3 is TGTGCCAGCAGTTACTCGGCGGCAGTCGGTCAGCCCCAGCATTTT. This gives the protein CASSYSAAVGQPQHF.

The rearrangement joins TRBV18 to TRBJ1-4; no firm D call. V gave up 5 bases and J gave up 4 bases, with 8 bases separating them. The CDR3 is 13 residues long. Germline V gene data show CDR1 as KGHSH and CDR2 as LQKENI. The CDR3 nucleotides are TGTGCCAGCTCAGGGATGGATAATGAAAAACTGTTTTTT. Protein sequence: CASSGMDNEKLFF.

This chain connects TRBV20-1 to TRBJ2-2; no clear D. V lost 1 base and J 3 bases, leaving 9 bases between the germline ends. Germline lookup yields CDR1 DFQATT and CDR2 SNEGSKA (reference sequence). The CDR3 runs 14 residues. CDR3 amino acids: CSARGGRDTGELFF. The CDR3 DNA reads as TGCAGTGCTAGAGGGGGTCGGGACACCGGGGAGCTGTTTTTT.

The rearrangement joins TRBV5-1 to TRBJ1-6, with 10 bases lining up with TRBD1. The germline V gene has CDR1 SGHRS and CDR2 YFSETQ. The CDR3 is made up of 17 amino acids. V gave up 2 bases and J gave up 6 bases; unmatched junction bases: 8. The chain's CDR3 is CASSFEGDRGLNSPLHF. DNA for the CDR3: TGCGCCAGCAGCTTTGAGGGAGACAGGGGGCTTAATTCACCCCTCCACTTT.

The chain links TRBV2 to TRBJ2-7, with 12 bases fitting TRBD2. Trimming removed 6 bases from V and 7 bases from J; junction bases left unmatched: 7. The germline V gene encodes CDR1 SNHLY and CDR2 FYNNEI. The CDR3 sequence is 14 residues long. The CDR3 nucleotides are TGTGCCAGCAGGCTAGCGGGAGGGGGGGATGAGCAGTACTTC. The encoded protein is CASRLAGGGDEQYF.

Here the CDR3 reads CRDRAPTEAFF. The CDR3 DNA reads TGCAGGGACAGGGCGCCCACTGAAGCTTTCTTT. The chain is built from TRBV29-1 and TRBJ1-1; TRBD1 aligns across 8 bases. CDR1 and CDR2 from the germline V gene are SQVTM and ANQGSEA. This CDR3 contains 11 residues.

V is TRBV7-9 and J is TRBJ2-7; 7 nucleotides line up with TRBD2. V was clipped by 3 bases and J by 5 bases; unmatched bases: 4. There are 13 residues in the CDR3. Germline CDR1 is SEHNR and CDR2 is FQNEAQ (reference sequence). The CDR3 DNA sequence: TGTGCCAGCAGCTTGGGAGGGGACGACGAGCAGTACTTC. Amino acid sequence: CASSLGGDDEQYF.